The 10 T cell receptor beta chains below were found in one sample sequenced in a study of blood T cell repertoires in COVID-19. TCRdb keeps only in-frame clones here, not all; method: immunoSEQ multiplex PCR. The data contain 250,000 or so clones, roughly 89% of them singletons. The sample taken for sequencing was peripheral blood. These TCRs come from a woman in her sixties or seventies with COVID-19, enrolled during active disease.

This chain connects TRBV9 to TRBJ2-2; D call uncertain. Per the germline V gene, CDR1 is SGDLS and CDR2 is YYNGEE. CDR3 length: 14 amino acids. Trimming left V 3 bases short and J 0 bases short, with 6 bases between. The CDR3 DNA follows: TGTGCCAGCAGCGCGACAACGAACACCGGGGAGCTGTTTTTT. It translates to CASSATTNTGELFF. The whole variable domain, filled in from reference TRBV9 and TRBJ2-2, reads DSGVTQTPKHLITATGQRVTLRCSPRSGDLSVYWYQQSLDQGLQFLIQYYNGEERAKGNILERFSAQQFPDLHSELNLSSLELGDSALYFCASSATTNTGELFFGEGSRLTVL.

This clone has just one count. The J gene is TRBJ2-7, the V gene TRBV15; weak D call: TRBD2 (5 bases). The V end was cut by 1 base, the J end by 6 bases, with 10 bases between. Germline CDR1 LNHNV, CDR2 YYDKDF (reference sequence). The CDR3 extends over 13 amino acids. The CDR3 loop reads CATSRVRGPEQYF. The DNA for the CDR3 is TGTGCCACCAGCAGAGTGAGAGGGCCCGAGCAGTACTTC.

The J gene is TRBJ1-1, the V gene TRBV7-9; 8 bases match TRBD1. V gave up 5 bases and J gave up 11 bases; unmatched junction bases: 10. The CDR3 extends over 13 amino acids. Per germline, CDR1 SEHNR and CDR2 FQNEAQ (reference sequence). CDR3 coding DNA: TGTGCCAGCAGCCACGGACAGGGTCGGTATGCTTTCTTT. Translated: CASSHGQGRYAFF. The entire variable domain, with the rest obtained from reference TRBV7-9 and TRBJ1-1, is as follows: DTGVSQNPRHKITKRGQNVTFRCDPISEHNRLYWYRQTLGQGPEFLTYFQNEAQLEKSRLLSDRFSAERPKGSFSTLEIQRTEQGDSAMYLCASSHGQGRYAFFGQGTRLTVV.

The chain links TRBV13 to TRBJ1-2; 8 nucleotides agree with TRBD1. CDR1 and CDR2 from the germline V gene are PRHDT and FYEKMQ (reference sequence). CDR3 length equals 13 residues. J was trimmed by 4 bases and V by 3 bases; bases with no gene match: 1. The CDR3 nucleotides read TGTGCCAGCAGCTTGACAGGGGCCTATGGCTACACCTTC. It translates to CASSLTGAYGYTF.

The V and J genes are TRBV7-2 and TRBJ2-5; TRBD1 is a possible D gene (5 bases). Trimming pared 5 bases from V and 5 bases from J, leaving 18 bases between. Germline CDR1 and CDR2: SGHTA and FQGNSA. The CDR3 is 15 amino acids. CDR3 nucleotides: TGTGCCAGCAGCCCGACAGTCCTAAATGGGGAGACCCAGTACTTC. Amino acid sequence: CASSPTVLNGETQYF.

This clone was counted only a few times. This sequence joins TRBV10-3 and TRBJ2-1; 11 nucleotides match TRBD2. The V and J ends lost 5 bases and 8 bases, in that order; junction bases with no gene match: 5. Germline V gene sequence: CDR1 ENHRY, CDR2 SYGVKD. The CDR3 sequence is 14 residues long. CDR3 residues: CAISLSGGAHEQFF. The CDR3 bases are TGTGCCATCAGTCTTAGCGGGGGGGCGCATGAGCAGTTCTTC.

The gene calls are TRBV13 and TRBJ1-6; the D gene is possibly TRBD1 (5 bases). The CDR3 consists of 16 residues. V lost 4 bases to trimming and J lost 9 bases, with 19 bases between them. The germline V gene has CDR1 PRHDT and CDR2 FYEKMQ (reference sequence). The CDR3 coding sequence is TGTGCCAGCAGCTCCGCGCCGGGGGAAAGAGGTTCACCCCTCCACTTT. This gives the protein CASSSAPGERGSPLHF.

CDR3 sequence: CATGVGSAGNQPQHF. CDR3 bases: TGTGCCACGGGGGTTGGCAGCGCGGGAAATCAGCCCCAGCATTTT. V gene TRBV10-3 combines with J gene TRBJ1-5; possibly TRBD1 for D (5 bases). The CDR3 sequence is 15 residues long. Germline loops: CDR1 ENHRY, CDR2 SYGVKD. V lost 10 bases, J lost 4 bases, and 20 bases lay in between.

This chain links TRBV9 with TRBJ2-3, with TRBD2 matching 12 bases. CDR3 size: 15 residues. CDR1 and CDR2 (germline): SGDLS, YYNGEE. V shed 4 bases and J 10 bases; nucleotides not matched to a gene: 10. DNA of the CDR3: TGTGCCAGCAGCAAACTAGCGGGGGGCGTCTCCCCGCAGTATTTT. It codes for CASSKLAGGVSPQYF. The whole variable domain, remainder taken from reference TRBV9 and TRBJ2-3, is DSGVTQTPKHLITATGQRVTLRCSPRSGDLSVYWYQQSLDQGLQFLIQYYNGEERAKGNILERFSAQQFPDLHSELNLSSLELGDSALYFCASSKLAGGVSPQYFGPGTRLTVL.

The chain recombines TRBV5-1 with TRBJ2-7; tentatively, D is TRBD2 (7 bases). Germline assignment: CDR1 SGHRS and CDR2 YFSETQ. CDR3 length equals 14 residues. The ends were cut back, 2 bases at V and 3 bases at J, with 12 bases in the middle. In DNA, the CDR3 is TGCGCCAGCAGCTTTGGGGGGGGCGGCTACGAGCAGTACTTC. It translates to CASSFGGGGYEQYF.